This is a list of T cell receptor beta chains from one sample in a study of beta chain features in type 1 diabetes. The data were produced by immunoSEQ multiplex PCR, yet TCRdb's version contains in-frame clones alone and is incomplete. The data contain 250,000 or so clones, approximately 13% of them singletons. What was sequenced was naive CD4+ T cells from blood. The receptors stem from a man aged 30-40 years with type 1 diabetes. The CDR3 runs from the conserved cysteine through the conserved F or W. Each record gives: clone size, V gene, D gene, J gene, CDR3 protein, CDR3 DNA. A D gene is named only where the DNA matches it firmly. Expanded clones get a size class; other rows say once, few or many, or leave the size out.

>.|TRBV30|.|TRBJ1-4
CAWSRTWNEKLFF
TGTGCCTGGAGTAGAACTTGGAATGAAAAACTGTTTTTT
>.|TRBV7-6|TRBD1|TRBJ1-2
CASSLLQGQGYGYTF
TGTGCCAGCAGCCTACTCCAAGGACAGGGCTATGGCTACACCTTC
>.|TRBV29-1|.|TRBJ2-3
CSVEVFLTLGTDTQYF
TGCAGCGTTGAAGTTTTCCTGACACTGGGTACAGATACGCAGTATTTT
>.|TRBV5-6|TRBD2|TRBJ2-3
CASSSGLAGEDTQYF
TGTGCCAGCAGCTCGGGACTAGCGGGAGAGGATACGCAGTATTTT
>few|TRBV2|.|TRBJ2-3
CASSGQGGNTQYF
TGTGCCAGCAGTGGGCAGGGGGGAAATACGCAGTATTTT
>.|TRBV2|TRBD1|TRBJ2-2
CASRLRQGWTGELFF
TGTGCCAGCAGGCTCCGACAGGGATGGACCGGGGAGCTGTTTTTT
>few|TRBV5-7|.|TRBJ2-5
CASSFRRAGQETQYF
TGTGCCAGCAGCTTTAGGAGGGCCGGGCAAGAGACCCAGTACTTC
>.|TRBV18|.|TRBJ1-1
CASSPTRGSEAFF
TGTGCCAGCTCACCCACGCGGGGCTCTGAAGCTTTCTTT
>.|TRBV15|TRBD2|TRBJ2-1
CATSRGGTSASNEQFF
TGTGCCACCAGCAGAGGCGGGACTAGCGCATCCAATGAGCAGTTCTTC
>.|TRBV2|TRBD1|TRBJ2-7
CASRPGTGAHEQYF
TGTGCCAGCAGGCCCGGGACAGGGGCTCACGAGCAGTACTTC
>few|TRBV11-2|.|TRBJ2-5
CASSLNYQETQYF
TGTGCCAGCAGCTTGAACTACCAAGAGACCCAGTACTTC
>.|TRBV14|TRBD1|TRBJ2-2
CASSLLTGVTGELFF
TGTGCCAGCAGCCTGTTGACAGGGGTCACCGGGGAGCTGTTTTTT
>few|TRBV30|.|TRBJ1-2
CAWRARAGNYGYTF
TGTGCCTGGAGAGCCCGGGCGGGGAACTATGGCTACACCTTC
>few|TRBV4-2|.|TRBJ2-7
CASSQEAGAYF
TGTGCCAGCAGCCAAGAGGCGGGGGCTTACTTC
>few|TRBV9|.|TRBJ2-7
CASSVGGDRIPYEQYF
TGTGCCAGCAGCGTAGGCGGGGACCGTATCCCCTACGAGCAGTACTTC
>.|TRBV19|.|TRBJ2-6
CASSLGGLASGANVLTF
TGTGCCAGTAGCTTGGGGGGACTGGCCTCTGGGGCCAACGTCCTGACTTTC
>.|TRBV5-1|TRBD1|TRBJ1-2
CASSLDRGGYGYTF
TGCGCCAGCAGCTTGGACAGGGGCGGCTATGGCTACACCTTC
>few|TRBV2|TRBD2|TRBJ2-1
CAGAGTRHNEQFF
TGTGCCGGTGCCGGGACTAGACACAATGAGCAGTTCTTC
>few|TRBV7-9|.|TRBJ2-1
CASSLAGPEADNEQFF
TGTGCCAGCAGCTTAGCGGGTCCGGAAGCGGACAATGAGCAGTTCTTC
>.|TRBV29-1|TRBD2|TRBJ2-2
CSVEGTSGTNTGELFF
TGCAGCGTTGAGGGGACTAGCGGGACGAACACCGGGGAGCTGTTTTTT
>.|TRBV15|.|TRBJ2-7
CATSRDGRVDEQYF
TGTGCCACCAGCAGAGACGGGAGAGTGGACGAGCAGTACTTC
>.|TRBV2|TRBD1|TRBJ1-2
CASSEVGGGDSGYTF
TGTGCCAGCAGTGAAGTAGGAGGGGGCGATTCTGGCTACACCTTC
>.|TRBV2|TRBD1|TRBJ1-2
CASSEEVWDRDGYTF
TGTGCCAGCAGCGAAGAGGTTTGGGACAGAGATGGCTACACCTTC
>few|TRBV18|.|TRBJ1-1
CASSGLNTEAFF
TGTGCCAGCTCAGGCTTGAACACTGAAGCTTTCTTT
>few|TRBV19|.|TRBJ2-5
CASSIGPPQETQYF
TGTGCCAGTAGTATAGGGCCCCCCCAAGAGACCCAGTACTTC
>few|TRBV5-1|TRBD2|TRBJ2-1
CASSSAGSSYNEQFF
TGCGCCAGCAGCTCAGCGGGAAGCTCCTACAATGAGCAGTTCTTC
>few|TRBV10-3|TRBD2|TRBJ2-1
CAISDSQLAGALNEQFF
TGTGCCATCAGTGATTCCCAACTAGCGGGAGCACTCAATGAGCAGTTCTTC
>.|TRBV29-1|TRBD1|TRBJ1-1
CSVKADRMGTEAFF
TGCAGCGTAAAAGCGGACAGGATGGGCACTGAAGCTTTCTTT
>few|TRBV5-1|.|TRBJ2-3
CASSLPGPSRDTQYF
TGCGCCAGCAGCTTACCTGGGCCCAGTCGAGATACGCAGTATTTT
>.|TRBV29-1|.|TRBJ1-5
CSVGEGSAANQPQHF
TGCAGCGTAGGTGAGGGTTCAGCGGCCAATCAGCCCCAGCATTTT
>.|TRBV5-1|.|TRBJ1-2
CASNPSLRENGNGYTF
TGCGCCAGCAACCCGTCCCTTAGGGAGAATGGGAATGGCTACACCTTC
>few|TRBV6-5|TRBD1|TRBJ2-2
CASRRTGSTGELFF
TGTGCCAGCAGACGGACAGGGTCAACCGGGGAGCTGTTTTTT
>.|TRBV29-1|TRBD1|TRBJ1-1
CSVTRQGASTEAFF
TGCAGCGTTACTCGACAGGGGGCGAGCACTGAAGCTTTCTTT
>.|TRBV4-1|.|TRBJ2-7
CASSQAGILSSEQYF
TGCGCCAGCAGCCAGGCCGGGATCCTGAGCAGCGAGCAGTACTTC
>.|TRBV9|TRBD1|TRBJ2-3
CASSVDRGDTQYF
TGTGCCAGCAGCGTAGACAGGGGAGATACGCAGTATTTT
>.|TRBV29-1|TRBD1|TRBJ1-2
CSVETGTYGYTF
TGCAGCGTCGAGACAGGGACCTATGGCTACACCTTC
>few|TRBV7-2|TRBD2|TRBJ2-3
CASSSTSGYADTQYF
TGTGCCAGCAGCTCCACTAGCGGGTATGCAGATACGCAGTATTTT
>.|TRBV4-1|.|TRBJ1-5
CASSQEVREGGGNQPQHF
TGCGCCAGCAGCCAAGAGGTTAGGGAGGGAGGTGGCAATCAGCCCCAGCATTTT
>.|TRBV30|TRBD1|TRBJ2-7
CAWRTGSEQYF
TGTGCCTGGAGGACAGGGAGCGAGCAGTACTTC
>.|TRBV7-4|TRBD2|TRBJ2-5
CASSPPNGLAGRKTQYF
TGTGCCAGCAGCCCTCCCAACGGGCTAGCGGGGAGAAAGACCCAGTACTTC
>few|TRBV10-3|TRBD2|TRBJ2-5
CAISSGTSKFGTQYF
TGTGCCATCAGCTCCGGGACTAGCAAATTTGGGACCCAGTACTTC
>.|TRBV11-2|TRBD1|TRBJ2-7
CASSPRGAGTGAGRQYF
TGTGCCAGCAGCCCTAGGGGGGCCGGGACAGGGGCTGGTCGGCAGTACTTC
>.|TRBV5-1|.|TRBJ2-7
CASSVSGGNEQYF
TGCGCCAGCAGCGTCTCGGGGGGCAACGAGCAGTACTTC
>few|TRBV2|TRBD1|TRBJ1-1
CASSKDRDRPEAFF
TGTGCCAGCAGTAAGGACAGGGATCGTCCTGAAGCTTTCTTT
>.|TRBV6-6|.|TRBJ2-7
CASSTSAGPYEQYF
TGTGCCAGCAGTACCTCTGCGGGCCCCTACGAGCAGTACTTC
>few|TRBV19|TRBD2|TRBJ2-1
CASRQLAGARNEQFF
TGTGCCAGTAGGCAACTAGCGGGGGCCCGCAATGAGCAGTTCTTC
>.|TRBV6-5|TRBD1|TRBJ1-1
CASSYGTGALNTEAFF
TGTGCCAGCAGTTACGGGACAGGGGCCCTGAACACTGAAGCTTTCTTT
>.|TRBV27|.|TRBJ1-1
CASSFYMNTEAFF
TGTGCCAGCAGCTTCTATATGAACACTGAAGCTTTCTTT
>.|TRBV6-1|TRBD1|TRBJ1-2
CASTQYGQGNYGYTF
TGTGCCAGCACCCAGTACGGACAGGGTAACTATGGCTACACCTTC
>few|TRBV19|.|TRBJ1-2
CASSTPQGYYYGYTF
TGTGCCAGTAGTACTCCCCAGGGGTATTACTATGGCTACACCTTC
>.|TRBV5-6|TRBD2|TRBJ2-3
CASSIAGGVTDTQYF
TGTGCCAGCAGCATTGCGGGGGGAGTCACAGATACGCAGTATTTT
>once|TRBV30|.|TRBJ2-3
CAWSAVRNTDTQYF
TGTGCCTGGAGTGCGGTTCGAAACACAGATACGCAGTATTTT
>.|TRBV2|.|TRBJ2-2
CASSVDRNTGELFF
TGTGCCAGCAGTGTGGACAGGAACACCGGGGAGCTGTTTTTT
>.|TRBV5-1|TRBD1|TRBJ1-5
CASSLDRGQNQPQHF
TGCGCCAGCAGCTTGGACAGGGGTCAAAATCAGCCCCAGCATTTT
>.|TRBV19|TRBD2|TRBJ2-7
CASSSGGTSGSYEQYF
TGTGCCAGTAGTTCGGGCGGGACTAGCGGCTCCTACGAGCAGTACTTC
>few|TRBV1|.|TRBJ2-7
CTSSRTSYEQYF
TGCACCAGCAGTCGGACTAGCTACGAGCAGTACTTC
>.|TRBV5-1|.|TRBJ2-1
CASSLDGGAPYNEQFF
TGCGCCAGCAGCTTGGACGGCGGGGCCCCCTACAATGAGCAGTTCTTC